Below, 7 T cell receptor beta chains from the same sample are listed, as sequenced in a study of blood T cell repertoires in COVID-19. Only in-frame clones appear in the TCRdb table, and some are missing; sequencing was by immunoSEQ multiplex PCR. The sample holds approximately 220,000 clones, approximately 83% seen once. Material for sequencing was PBMCs or T cells enriched from blood (not recorded which). The receptors here all came from a woman aged 40-49 years with acute COVID-19.

This clone showed up just once. This chain connects TRBV5-1 to TRBJ2-3; 12 bases align to TRBD2. This CDR3 is 14 amino acids long. V shed 3 bases, J shed 8 bases, and the junction held 4 bases outside the gene matches. The germline gives CDR1 SGHRS, CDR2 YFSETQ. The CDR3 sequence is CASSSQLAGGTQYF. The DNA for the CDR3 is TGCGCCAGCAGCTCACAACTAGCGGGGGGTACGCAGTATTTT.

This rearrangement joins TRBV27 to TRBJ2-3; 7 nucleotides align to TRBD2. Germline V gene sequence: CDR1 MNHEY, CDR2 SMNVEV (reference sequence). The CDR3 runs to 15 residues. With 0 bases clipped from V and 5 bases from J, the junction kept 5 bases outside the gene matches. In DNA, the CDR3 is TGTGCCAGCAGTTTATCGGGAGGGCTCCTAGATACGCAGTATTTT. Amino acid sequence: CASSLSGGLLDTQYF.

V is TRBV27 and J is TRBJ2-6; 9 bases line up with TRBD1. CDR3 length: 19 amino acids. The germline V gene encodes CDR1 MNHEY and CDR2 SMNVEV (reference sequence). V dropped 6 bases and J dropped 1; count of bases not matched to a gene: 13. The CDR3 region has the DNA TGTGCCAGCAGAGGACAGGGGCGACTGACTCTTTCTGGGGCCAACGTCCTGACTTTC. Translated, it gives CASRGQGRLTLSGANVLTF.

The gene calls are TRBV6-4 and TRBJ1-1; 9 bases match TRBD1. Trimming took 0 bases from V and 10 from J; bases not matched to a gene: 6. This CDR3 has 14 residues. Germline V gene data show CDR1 as MRHNA and CDR2 as SNTAGT. The CDR3 DNA is TGTGCCAGCAGTGACTCGGGACAGGGCGATGCAGCTTTCTTT. This sequence encodes CASSDSGQGDAAFF.

This clone was detected once. The same CDR3 is also encoded by other DNA sequences in this sample. The chain carries TRBV18 and TRBJ2-7; 9 nucleotides line up with TRBD1. The CDR3 length is 15 residues. With 0 bases clipped from V and 4 bases from J, the junction kept 4 bases outside the gene matches. Germline V lookup: CDR1 KGHSH, CDR2 LQKENI. In nucleotides, the CDR3 is TGTGCCAGCTCACCACCAGACAGGGGGGGGTACGAGCAGTACTTC. It is translated as CASSPPDRGGYEQYF.

This chain links TRBV19 with TRBJ2-7; a weak D match, TRBD2 (5 bases). The CDR3 is 13 amino acids. Trimming cost V 3 bases and J 3 bases, with 9 bases left between them. The germline CDR1 and CDR2 sequences are LNHDA and SQIVND (reference sequence). Here the CDR3 reads CASSIGVGYEQYF. The DNA for the CDR3 is TGTGCCAGTAGTATCGGGGTGGGCTACGAGCAGTACTTC.

V usage is TRBV7-3 and J usage is TRBJ1-2; D gene uncertain. V lost 1 base and J lost 8, with 11 bases in between. CDR1 and CDR2 (germline): SGHTA, FQGTGA. CDR3 length: 13 amino acids. Here the CDR3 DNA reads TGTGCCAGCAGCTTAAATCCTCAACAAGGCTACACCTTC. Its protein product is CASSLNPQQGYTF.